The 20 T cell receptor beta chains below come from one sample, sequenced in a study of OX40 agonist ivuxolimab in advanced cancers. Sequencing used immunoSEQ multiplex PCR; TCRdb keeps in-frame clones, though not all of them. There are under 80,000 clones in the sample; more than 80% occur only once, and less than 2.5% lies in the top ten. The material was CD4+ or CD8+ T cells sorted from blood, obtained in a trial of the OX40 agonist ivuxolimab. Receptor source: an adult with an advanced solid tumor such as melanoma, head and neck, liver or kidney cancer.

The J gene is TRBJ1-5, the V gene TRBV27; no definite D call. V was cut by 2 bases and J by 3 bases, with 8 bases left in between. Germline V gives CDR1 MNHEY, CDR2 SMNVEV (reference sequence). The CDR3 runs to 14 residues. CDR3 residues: CASSLRAANQPQHF. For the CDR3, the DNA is TGTGCCAGCAGTTTAAGGGCAGCCAATCAGCCCCAGCATTTT.

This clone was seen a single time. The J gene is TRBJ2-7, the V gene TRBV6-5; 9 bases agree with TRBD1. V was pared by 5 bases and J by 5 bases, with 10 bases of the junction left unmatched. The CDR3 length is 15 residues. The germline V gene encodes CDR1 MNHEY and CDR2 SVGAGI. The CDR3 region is CASSIRDRAPNEQYF. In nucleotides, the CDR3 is TGTGCCAGCAGTATCCGGGACAGGGCCCCCAACGAGCAGTACTTC.

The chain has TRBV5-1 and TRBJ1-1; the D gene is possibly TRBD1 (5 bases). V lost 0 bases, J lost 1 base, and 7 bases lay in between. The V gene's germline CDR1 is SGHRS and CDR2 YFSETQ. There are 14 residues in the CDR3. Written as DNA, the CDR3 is TGCGCCAGCAGCTTGGTTGGGGGGAACACTGAAGCTTTCTTT. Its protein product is CASSLVGGNTEAFF.

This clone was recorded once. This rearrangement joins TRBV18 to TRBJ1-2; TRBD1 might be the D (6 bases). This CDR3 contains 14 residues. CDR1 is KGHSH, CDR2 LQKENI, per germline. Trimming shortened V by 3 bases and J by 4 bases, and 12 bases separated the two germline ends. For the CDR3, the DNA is TGTGCCAGCTCACCGGAACAGGGTTTCTATGGCTACACCTTC. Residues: CASSPEQGFYGYTF.

Here the CDR3 reads CASSTDRAQGYEQYF. The CDR3 nucleotides read TGCGCCAGCAGCACCGACAGGGCCCAGGGCTACGAGCAGTACTTC. This chain uses TRBV5-1 with TRBJ2-7; 7 nucleotides match TRBD1. Germline V gene lookup returns CDR1 SGHRS and CDR2 YFSETQ. V lost 4 bases, J lost 3 bases, and 10 bases stayed unmatched. CDR3 length: 15 residues.

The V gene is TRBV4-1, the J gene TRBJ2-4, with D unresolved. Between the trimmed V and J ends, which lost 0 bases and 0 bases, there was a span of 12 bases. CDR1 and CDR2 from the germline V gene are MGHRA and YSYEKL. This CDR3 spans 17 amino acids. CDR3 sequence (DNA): TGCGCCAGCAGCCAAGATATTATCGATACAGCCAAAAACATTCAGTACTTC. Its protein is CASSQDIIDTAKNIQYF.

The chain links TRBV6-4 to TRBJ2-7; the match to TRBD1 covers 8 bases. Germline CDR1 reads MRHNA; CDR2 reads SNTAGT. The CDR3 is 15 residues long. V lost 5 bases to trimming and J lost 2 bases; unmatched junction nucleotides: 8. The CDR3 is CASSYGQGPTYEQYF. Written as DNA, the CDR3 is TGTGCCAGCAGTTACGGACAGGGCCCTACCTACGAGCAGTACTTC.

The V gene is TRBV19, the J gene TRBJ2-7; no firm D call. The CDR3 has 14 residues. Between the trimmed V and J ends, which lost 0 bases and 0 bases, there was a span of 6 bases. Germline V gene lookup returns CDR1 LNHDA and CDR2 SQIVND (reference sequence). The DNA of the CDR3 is TGTGCCAGTAGTATAGAAGCAAACTCCTACGAGCAGTACTTC. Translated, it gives CASSIEANSYEQYF.

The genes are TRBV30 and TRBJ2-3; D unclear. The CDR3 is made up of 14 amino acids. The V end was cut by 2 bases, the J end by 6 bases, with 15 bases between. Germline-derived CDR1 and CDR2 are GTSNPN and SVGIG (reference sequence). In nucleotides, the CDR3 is TGTGCCTGGAGTCGTGGGCTCGGTGAGGATACGCAGTATTTT. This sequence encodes CAWSRGLGEDTQYF.

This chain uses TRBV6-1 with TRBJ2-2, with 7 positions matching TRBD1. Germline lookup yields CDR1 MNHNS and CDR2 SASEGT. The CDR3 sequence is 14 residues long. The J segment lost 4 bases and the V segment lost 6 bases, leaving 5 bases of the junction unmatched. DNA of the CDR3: TGTGCCAGCAGGGAACAGGGGAGCACCGGGGAGCTGTTTTTT. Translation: CASREQGSTGELFF.

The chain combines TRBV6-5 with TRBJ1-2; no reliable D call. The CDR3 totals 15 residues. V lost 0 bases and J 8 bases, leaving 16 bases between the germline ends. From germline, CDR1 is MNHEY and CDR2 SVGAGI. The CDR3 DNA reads TGTGCCAGCAGTTACTCGCGCACCGACCCCCTGGGCTACACCTTC. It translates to CASSYSRTDPLGYTF.

The CDR3 spells CASSPQVSTEAFF. The CDR3 region has the DNA TGTGCCAGCAGTCCCCAGGTGAGCACTGAAGCTTTCTTT. The chain links TRBV2 to TRBJ1-1; D call uncertain. The germline gives CDR1 SNHLY, CDR2 FYNNEI. The CDR3 has 13 residues. Trimming stripped 5 bases from V and 4 bases from J, with 11 bases between.

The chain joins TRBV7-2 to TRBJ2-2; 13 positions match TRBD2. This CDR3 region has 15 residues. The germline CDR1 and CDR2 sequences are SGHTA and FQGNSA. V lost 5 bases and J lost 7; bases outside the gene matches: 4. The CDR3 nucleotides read TGTGCCAGCAGCCCAACTAGCGGGGGGGTCGGGGAGCTGTTTTTT. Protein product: CASSPTSGGVGELFF.

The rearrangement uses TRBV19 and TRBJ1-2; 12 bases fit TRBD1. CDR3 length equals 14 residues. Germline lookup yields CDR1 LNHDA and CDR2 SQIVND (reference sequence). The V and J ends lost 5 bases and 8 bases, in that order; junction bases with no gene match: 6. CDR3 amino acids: CASSPRDRGLGYTF. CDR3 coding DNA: TGTGCCAGTAGTCCCCGGGACAGGGGGCTGGGCTACACCTTC. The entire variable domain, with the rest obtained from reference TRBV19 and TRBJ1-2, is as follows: DGGITQSPKYLFRKEGQNVTLSCEQNLNHDAMYWYRQDPGQGLRLIYYSQIVNDFQKGDIAEGYSVSREKKESFPLTVTSAQKNPTAFYLCASSPRDRGLGYTFGSGTRLTVV.

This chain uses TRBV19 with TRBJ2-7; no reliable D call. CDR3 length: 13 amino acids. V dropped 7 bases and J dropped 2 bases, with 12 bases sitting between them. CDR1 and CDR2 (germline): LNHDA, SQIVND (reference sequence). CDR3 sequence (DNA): TGTGCCAGTATCGCCGGATACCCCTACGAGCAGTACTTC. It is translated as CASIAGYPYEQYF.

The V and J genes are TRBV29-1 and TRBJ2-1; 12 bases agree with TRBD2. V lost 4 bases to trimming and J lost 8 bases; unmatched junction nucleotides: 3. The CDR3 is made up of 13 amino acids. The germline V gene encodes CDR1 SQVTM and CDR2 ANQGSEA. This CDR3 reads CSVGLAGGHEQFF. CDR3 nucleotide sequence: TGCAGCGTTGGGCTAGCGGGGGGGCATGAGCAGTTCTTC.

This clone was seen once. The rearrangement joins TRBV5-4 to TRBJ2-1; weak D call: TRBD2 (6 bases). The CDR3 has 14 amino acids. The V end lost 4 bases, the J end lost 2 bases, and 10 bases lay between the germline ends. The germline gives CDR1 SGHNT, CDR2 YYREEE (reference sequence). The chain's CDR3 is CASSPASAYNEQFF. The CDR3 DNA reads TGTGCCAGCAGCCCGGCTAGCGCCTACAATGAGCAGTTCTTC. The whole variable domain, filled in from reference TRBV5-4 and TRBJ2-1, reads ETGVTQSPTHLIKTRGQQVTLRCSSQSGHNTVSWYQQALGQGPQFIFQYYREEENGRGNFPPRFSGLQFPNYSSELNVNALELDDSALYLCASSPASAYNEQFFGPGTRLTVL.

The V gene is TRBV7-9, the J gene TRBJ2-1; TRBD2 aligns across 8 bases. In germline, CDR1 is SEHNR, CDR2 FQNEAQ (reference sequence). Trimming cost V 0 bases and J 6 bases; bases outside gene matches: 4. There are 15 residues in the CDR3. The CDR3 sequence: CASSLATAGVNEQFF. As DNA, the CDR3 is TGTGCCAGCAGCTTAGCCACAGCGGGAGTCAATGAGCAGTTCTTC.

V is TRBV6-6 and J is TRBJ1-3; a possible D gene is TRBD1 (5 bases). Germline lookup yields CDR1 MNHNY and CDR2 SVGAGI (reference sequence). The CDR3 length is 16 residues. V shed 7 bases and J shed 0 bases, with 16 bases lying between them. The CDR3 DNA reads TGTGCCAGCACCTACGGGACGGTGGGCTCTGGAAACACCATATATTTT. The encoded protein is CASTYGTVGSGNTIYF.

The CDR3 nucleotides are TGTGCCAGCAGCCGAGACAAGGGGAGCTACGAGCAGTACTTC. Encoded protein: CASSRDKGSYEQYF. This chain uses TRBV2 with TRBJ2-7; D tentatively fits TRBD1 or TRBD2 (5 bases each). Trimming shortened V by 6 bases and J by 3 bases, and 15 bases separated the two germline ends. The germline gives CDR1 SNHLY, CDR2 FYNNEI. The CDR3 is made up of 14 amino acids.